Below are 9 T cell receptor beta chains sequenced from a single sample in a study of patients and donors after allogeneic stem cell transplantation. One entry per CDR3 protein results from TCRdb running MiXCR on the RT-PCR reads. The data show approximately 7,600 distinct CDR3 sequences, approximately 10% seen once. Sequencing input: blood, either unsorted or a sorted T cell fraction (not recorded which). These receptors all come from a human donor who was either an allogeneic HSCT recipient or a stem cell or donor lymphocyte infusion donor (not recorded which). It is not recorded whose cells these are; they may come from a transplant donor.

This clonotype came up a few times. The chain couples TRBV24-1 to TRBJ2-3, with 8 positions matching TRBD2. Germline-derived CDR1 and CDR2 are KGHDR and SFDVKD. J gave up 2 bases and V 5 bases, and 5 bases lay outside the gene matches. This CDR3 contains 15 residues. Here the CDR3 reads CATSVGGGTTDTQYF. The DNA of the CDR3 is TGTGCCACCAGTGTCGGCGGGGGGACCACAGATACGCAGTATTTT.

This clonotype is categorized as medium-sized. The rearrangement joins TRBV20-1 to TRBJ1-1; 7 bases agree with TRBD1. The CDR3 is made up of 14 amino acids. Germline loops: CDR1 DFQATT, CDR2 SNEGSKA (reference sequence). The V and J ends lost 5 bases and 0 bases, in that order; junction bases with no gene match: 6. This chain's CDR3 is CSAHQTGLNTEAFF. The CDR3 nucleotides read TGCAGTGCTCACCAGACAGGGCTGAACACTGAAGCTTTCTTT.

The chain combines TRBV21-1 with TRBJ2-7. TRBV21-1 is a pseudogene locus. The CDR3 totals 14 residues. DNA of the CDR3: TGTGCCAGCAGCAAAGTCCACAGAACTTACGAGCAGTACTTC. It encodes CASSKVHRTYEQYF.

This clonotype was counted many times. The V and J genes are TRBV4-3 and TRBJ1-1; D is unclear. Trimming shortened V by 0 bases and J by 5 bases, and 19 bases separated the two germline ends. The CDR3 totals 17 residues. The germline CDR1 and CDR2 sequences are LGHNA and YSLEER. The DNA for the CDR3 is TGCGCCAGCAGCCAAGATGACGGGAGGCCCAAGGGAACTGAAGCTTTCTTT. Protein: CASSQDDGRPKGTEAFF.

This clonotype was found a few times. The chain joins TRBV7-9 to TRBJ2-7; weak D call: TRBD1 (5 bases). The ends were cut back, 5 bases at V and 3 bases at J, with 14 bases in the middle. The CDR3 has 14 residues. Germline CDR1 and CDR2: SEHNR and FQNEAQ (reference sequence). DNA of the CDR3: TGTGCCAGCAGCCAGAACCTAGACAGCTACGAGCAGTACTTC. Residues: CASSQNLDSYEQYF.

Only a few counts were recorded for this clonotype. The rearrangement links TRBV10-3 to TRBJ2-5; possibly TRBD2 for D (6 bases). Looked up from germline, CDR1 is ENHRY and CDR2 is SYGVKD. V was pared by 6 bases and J by 4 bases, with 12 bases between. This CDR3 comprises 13 residues. CDR3 DNA: TGTGCCATCAGGAGCACCGGGGGAGAGACCCAGTACTTC. Amino acids: CAIRSTGGETQYF.

There are a few counts of this clonotype. The chain combines TRBV5-1 with TRBJ2-5; D not certain. Germline CDR1 and CDR2: SGHRS and YFSETQ. The CDR3 spans 18 residues. V lost 2 bases and J lost 5, with 25 bases in between. The CDR3: CASSFLSRGPTFGETQYF. Written as DNA, the CDR3 is TGCGCCAGCAGCTTCCTTTCGCGCGGCCCAACGTTCGGGGAGACCCAGTACTTC.

The gene calls are TRBV20-1 and TRBJ2-3; 9 bases line up with TRBD2. The CDR3 totals 16 residues. The ends lost 1 base at V and 4 bases at J; junction bases unmatched: 9. Germline CDR1 reads DFQATT; CDR2 reads SNEGSKA (reference sequence). CDR3 residues: CSARGASGVSPDTQYF. CDR3 in DNA: TGCAGTGCTAGAGGGGCTAGCGGGGTGTCCCCAGATACGCAGTATTTT.

This chain uses TRBV29-1 with TRBJ1-5; D not resolved. Germline V gene data show CDR1 as SQVTM and CDR2 as ANQGSEA. The ends were cut back, 2 bases at V and 0 bases at J, with 17 bases in the middle. This CDR3 has 17 residues. The CDR3 reads CSVETEKTVHSNQPQHF. The CDR3 DNA reads as TGCAGCGTTGAAACGGAGAAGACCGTTCATAGCAATCAGCCCCAGCATTTT.